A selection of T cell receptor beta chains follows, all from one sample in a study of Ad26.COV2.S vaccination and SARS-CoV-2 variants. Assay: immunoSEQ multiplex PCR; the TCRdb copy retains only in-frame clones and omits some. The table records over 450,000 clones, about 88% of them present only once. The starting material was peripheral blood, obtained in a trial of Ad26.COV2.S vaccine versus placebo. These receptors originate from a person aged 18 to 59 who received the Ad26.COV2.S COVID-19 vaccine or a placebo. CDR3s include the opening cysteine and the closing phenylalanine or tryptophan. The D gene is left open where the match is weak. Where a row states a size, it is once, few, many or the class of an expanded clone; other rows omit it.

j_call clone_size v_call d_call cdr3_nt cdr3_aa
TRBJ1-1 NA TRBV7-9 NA TGTGCCAGCAGACCCAACGAGGGTCTGAACACTGAAGCTTTCTTT CASRPNEGLNTEAFF
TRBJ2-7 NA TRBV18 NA TGTGCCAGCTCACCAGAGATGTCCTCCGAGCAGTACTTC CASSPEMSSEQYF
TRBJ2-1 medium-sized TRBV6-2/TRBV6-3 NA TGTGCCAGCAGTTATACTCTGGAGGCAGGGAATGAGCAGTTCTTC CASSYTLEAGNEQFF
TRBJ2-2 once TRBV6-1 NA TGTGCCAGCAGTGAAGGGTCTGGCTCGGGGGCCGGGGAGCTGTTTTTT CASSEGSGSGAGELFF
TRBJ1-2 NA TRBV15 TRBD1 TGTGCCACCAGCAGAGGCACAAACAGGGGTTATGGCTACACCTTC CATSRGTNRGYGYTF
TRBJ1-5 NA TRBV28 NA TGTGCCAGCAGTTACTCGGACGGACAAAATCAGCCCCAGCATTTT CASSYSDGQNQPQHF
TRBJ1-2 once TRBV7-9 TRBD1 TGTGCCAGCAGCCACAGCCGGGACAGGACCTATGGCTACACCTTC CASSHSRDRTYGYTF
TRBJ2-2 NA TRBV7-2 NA TGTGCCAGCAGCTTTAGAGGCACCGGGGAGCTGTTTTTT CASSFRGTGELFF
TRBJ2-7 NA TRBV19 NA TGTGCCAGTAGTCCAGGACGTAGAGGAGGTCCCTACGAGCAGTACTTC CASSPGRRGGPYEQYF
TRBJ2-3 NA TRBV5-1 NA TGCGCCAGCAGCCAACCGACGGGAGCAAGCACAGATACGCAGTATTTT CASSQPTGASTDTQYF
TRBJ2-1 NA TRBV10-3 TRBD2 TGTGCCATCAGAGGACTAGCGGGAGCGAATGAGCAGTTCTTC CAIRGLAGANEQFF
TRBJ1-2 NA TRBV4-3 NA TGCGCCAGCAGCCAAGATCTCAGAGCTAACTATGGCTACACCTTC CASSQDLRANYGYTF
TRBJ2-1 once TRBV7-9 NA TGTGCCAGCAGCTTAAGAAAGAGCTCCTACAATGAGCAGTTCTTC CASSLRKSSYNEQFF
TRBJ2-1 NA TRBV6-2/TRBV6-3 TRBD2 TGTGCCAGCAGTTACCAAGGACTAGCGGCCTCCTACAATGAGCAGTTCTTC CASSYQGLAASYNEQFF
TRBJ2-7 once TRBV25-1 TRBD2 TGTGCCAGCATGGGGGGGTTACCCCCCTACGAGCAGTACTTC CASMGGLPPYEQYF
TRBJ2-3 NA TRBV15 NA TGTGCCACCAGCAGCCAACAGGACAGCACAGATACGCAGTATTTT CATSSQQDSTDTQYF
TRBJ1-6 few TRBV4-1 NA TGCGCCAGCAGCCAAGATTGGACTCTATCACCCCTCCACTTT CASSQDWTLSPLHF
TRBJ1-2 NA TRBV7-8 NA TGTGCCAGCAGCCTCGGCCCCGCAGGTTCGGGCTATGGCTACACCTTC CASSLGPAGSGYGYTF
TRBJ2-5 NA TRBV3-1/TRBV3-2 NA TGTGCCAGCAGCCCCCAGAACGGAGAGACCCAGTACTTC CASSPQNGETQYF
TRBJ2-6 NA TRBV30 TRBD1 TGTGCCTGGAGTGTGGGACAGGCCATCTCTGGGGCCAACGTCCTGACTTTC CAWSVGQAISGANVLTF
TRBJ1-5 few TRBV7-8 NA TGTGCCAGCAGCTCAACCCCTAAGGAGCCCCAGCATTTT CASSSTPKEPQHF
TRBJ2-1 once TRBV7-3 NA TGTGCCAGCAGCTTAATACGATACAATGAGCAGTTCTTC CASSLIRYNEQFF
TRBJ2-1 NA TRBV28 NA TGTGCCAGCAGTTTAAAGGCTCGGCTAGTGTACAATGAGCAGTTCTTC CASSLKARLVYNEQFF
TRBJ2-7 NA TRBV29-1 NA TGCAGCGTTGGCGAGGGTGGGGCCAGCTACGAGCAGTACTTC CSVGEGGASYEQYF
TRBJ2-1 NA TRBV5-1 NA TGCGCCAGCAGCTTGGTAAGCGTTATCTCCTACAATGAGCAGTTCTTC CASSLVSVISYNEQFF
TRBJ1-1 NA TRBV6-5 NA TGTGCCAGCAGTTACGTACCACCTTCGAACACTGAAGCTTTCTTT CASSYVPPSNTEAFF
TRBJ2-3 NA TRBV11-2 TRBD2 TGTGCCAGCAGCTTAGCAGTGTCTAGCGGGAGCGGCGATACGCAGTATTTT CASSLAVSSGSGDTQYF
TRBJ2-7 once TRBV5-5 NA TGTGCCAGCAGCTTATGGGACTCCTCCTACGAGCAGTACTTC CASSLWDSSYEQYF
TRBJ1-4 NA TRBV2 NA TGTGCCAGCAGGCCAGGGTCAACTAATGAAAAACTGTTTTTT CASRPGSTNEKLFF
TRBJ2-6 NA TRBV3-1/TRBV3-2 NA TGTGCCAGCAGCCAATGGCGGGGCGCGGCCGGGGCCAACGTCCTGACTTTC CASSQWRGAAGANVLTF
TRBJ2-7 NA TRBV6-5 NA TGTGCCAGCGGATCCAGGTCCCCCTTAAAGCAGTACTTC CASGSRSPLKQYF
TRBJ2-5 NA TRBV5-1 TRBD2 TGCGCCAGCAGCCAAACCACTAGCGGGTGGAAGACCCAGTACTTC CASSQTTSGWKTQYF
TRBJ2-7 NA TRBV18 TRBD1 TGTGCCAGCTCACCACCAAACAGGGGGCTAGACGAGCAGTACTTC CASSPPNRGLDEQYF
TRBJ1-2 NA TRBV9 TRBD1 TGTGCCAGCAGCCCATCAGGGGGGAACCCCTATGGCTACACCTTC CASSPSGGNPYGYTF
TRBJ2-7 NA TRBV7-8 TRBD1 TGTGCCAGCAGGCATTCTGCCGGACAGGCTTACGAGCAGTACTTC CASRHSAGQAYEQYF
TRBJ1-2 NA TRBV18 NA TGTGCCAGCTCTCCTTGGACGGTGAACTATGGCTACACCTTC CASSPWTVNYGYTF
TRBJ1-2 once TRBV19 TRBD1 TGTGCCAGTAGTTCAGGGGACAGGACGAACTATGGCTACACCTTC CASSSGDRTNYGYTF
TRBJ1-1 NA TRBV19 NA TGTGCCAGTAGTATCAGTGGGGTCATCAACACTGAAGCTTTCTTT CASSISGVINTEAFF
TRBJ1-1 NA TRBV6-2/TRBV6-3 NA TGTGCCAGCAGCTCGCAGGGGATGAACACTGAAGCTTTCTTT CASSSQGMNTEAFF
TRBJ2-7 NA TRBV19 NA TGTGCCAGTAGTTCTGTGGTCAGGGGCGGATACGAGCAGTACTTC CASSSVVRGGYEQYF
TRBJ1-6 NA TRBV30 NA TGTGCCTGGAGTTTGTCAGGGATTTTCTCACCCCTCCACTTT CAWSLSGIFSPLHF
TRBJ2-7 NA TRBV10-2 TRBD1 TGCGCCAGCAGTGAGGACAGGGCCTCGGGGCAGTACTTC CASSEDRASGQYF
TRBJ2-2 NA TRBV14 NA TGTGCCAGCAGCCAAGTGACCTTTCCCGGGGAGCTGTTTTTT CASSQVTFPGELFF
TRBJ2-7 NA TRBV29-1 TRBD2 TGCAGCGTTGAACGGATAGCGGGAGGGCACGAGCAGTACTTC CSVERIAGGHEQYF
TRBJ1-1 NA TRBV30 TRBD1 TGTGCCTGGTCGGGACAGCCTAACACTGAAGCTTTCTTT CAWSGQPNTEAFF
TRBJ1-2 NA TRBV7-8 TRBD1 TGTGCCAGCAGCTTAGGTGGTGACAGGGGGCTGGGTGGCTACACCTTC CASSLGGDRGLGGYTF
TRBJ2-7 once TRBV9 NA TGTGCCAGCAGCGTAGCTCCTGCGGCATCCTACGAGCAGTACTTC CASSVAPAASYEQYF
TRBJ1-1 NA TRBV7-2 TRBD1 TGTGCCAGCAGCGCGACAGGGGTTCCCACTGAAGCTTTCTTT CASSATGVPTEAFF
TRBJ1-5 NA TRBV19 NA TGTGCCAGTCTGGCCCGACTAGGACGAAAAGGGGAGAGCAATCAGCCCCAGCATTTT CASLARLGRKGESNQPQHF
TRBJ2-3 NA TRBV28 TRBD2 TGTGCCAGCAGACCCCCGGTAGTAGCGGGGCCCACAGATACGCAGTATTTT CASRPPVVAGPTDTQYF
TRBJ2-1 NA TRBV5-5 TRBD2 TGTGCCAGCAGCTTGGACTGGCTAGCGGGAGGGCCGTCGAACAATGAGCAGTTCTTC CASSLDWLAGGPSNNEQFF
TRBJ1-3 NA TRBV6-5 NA TGTGCCAGCATCTTGACAATCGGAAACACCATATATTTT CASILTIGNTIYF
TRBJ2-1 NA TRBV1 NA TGCACCAGCAGCCAAATCCCCAGAGAAACCTTTTTAAACAATGAGCAGTTCTTC CTSSQIPRETFLNNEQFF
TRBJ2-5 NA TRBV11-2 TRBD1 TGTGCCAGCAGCCAGGGGGTACAAGAGACCCAGTACTTC CASSQGVQETQYF
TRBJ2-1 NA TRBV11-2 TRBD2 TGTGCCAGCAGCCGGGCAATTGCGGGAGACCACAATGAGCAGTTCTTC CASSRAIAGDHNEQFF
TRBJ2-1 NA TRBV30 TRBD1 TGTGCCTGGAGGGCAGGGGGTGATGAGCAGTTCTTC CAWRAGGDEQFF
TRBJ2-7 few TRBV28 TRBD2 TGTGCCAGCAGTGGGCAGGGACTAGCGGGCGCCTCCTACGAGCAGTACTTC CASSGQGLAGASYEQYF